This is a list of T cell receptor beta chains from one sample in a study of blood T cell repertoires in COVID-19. Profiling relied on immunoSEQ multiplex PCR, and the TCRdb table lists in-frame clones only, not all of them. In the table there are about 60,000 clones, 87% of which are singletons. The sample comprised peripheral blood. The receptor set was obtained from a human donor with acute or convalescent COVID-19. The donor label of this sample is uncertain. Both conserved end residues are part of each CDR3. The D gene is left open where the match is weak. Only some rows state a clone size, as once, few, many or a class for expanded clones.

TRBJ2-5 TRBV28 NA NA TGTGCCAGCAGTCGGGGGTACCAAGAGACCCAGTACTTC CASSRGYQETQYF
TRBJ1-1 TRBV6-5 NA NA TGTGCCCACAGTCTCTTGAACACTGAAGCTTTCTTT CAHSLLNTEAFF
TRBJ1-2 TRBV27 NA NA TGTGCCAGCACCCGAAGCGGCCAGAACTATGGCTACACCTTC CASTRSGQNYGYTF
TRBJ2-1 TRBV5-4 TRBD2 NA TGTGCCAGCAGCTTTGCGGGAGGCTCCTACAATGAGCAGTTCTTC CASSFAGGSYNEQFF
TRBJ2-3 TRBV7-9 NA NA TGTGCCAGCAGCAAAGGGTCAGGGGACGATACGCAGTATTTT CASSKGSGDDTQYF
TRBJ2-2 TRBV29-1 TRBD2 NA TGCAGCGCGGGTGGCGGCGGGAGGTCCGGGGAGCTGTTTTTT CSAGGGGRSGELFF
TRBJ1-6 TRBV21-1 NA NA TGTGCCGGGCTCCGTAATTCACCCCTCCACTTT CAGLRNSPLHF
TRBJ2-1 TRBV6-5 NA NA TGTGCCAGCCGGGGGAATGAGCAGTTCTTC CASRGNEQFF
TRBJ2-1 TRBV19 NA NA TGTGCCAGTAATAGCGGACGAAGCTCCTACAATGAGCAGTTCTTC CASNSGRSSYNEQFF
TRBJ2-7 TRBV3-1/TRBV3-2 TRBD2 NA TGTGCCAGCAGCCACCCCGCGTTGGGAGGGGTGTCGATACCCTACGAGCAGTACTTC CASSHPALGGVSIPYEQYF
TRBJ2-5 TRBV19 NA NA TGTGCCAGCGCTCCCAACAGGGAGACCCAGTACTTC CASAPNRETQYF
TRBJ1-4 TRBV6-1 TRBD1 NA TGTGCCAGCAGTGAAACCGGGACAGAGCAGGAAAAACTGTTTTTT CASSETGTEQEKLFF
TRBJ2-1 TRBV6-1 NA NA TGTGCCAGCAGCCAAAGAGGGGGAGTTTACAATGAGCAGTTCTTC CASSQRGGVYNEQFF
TRBJ2-1 TRBV5-6 TRBD1 NA TGTGCCAGCAGCTGGCCGGGACAGGGCTTTTACAATGAGCAGTTCTTC CASSWPGQGFYNEQFF
TRBJ2-7 TRBV28 TRBD2 NA TGTGCCAGCAGCCAAAGACTAGCGGGAATGTATGAGCAGTACTTC CASSQRLAGMYEQYF
TRBJ2-7 TRBV6-1 NA NA TGTGCCAGCAGCCCCCGGGACGAGCAGTACTTC CASSPRDEQYF
TRBJ1-5 TRBV19 NA few TGTGCCAGTAGTATAGCTCAGAATCAGCCCCAGCATTTT CASSIAQNQPQHF
TRBJ2-7 TRBV10-1 NA NA TGCGCCAGCAGCGACGAAAGGAAGGGGTCCTACGAGCAGTACTTC CASSDERKGSYEQYF
TRBJ2-2 TRBV9 NA NA TGTGCCAGCTCAGGGGCCGGACGGGAGCTGTTTTTT CASSGAGRELFF
TRBJ2-5 TRBV7-3 TRBD2 NA TGTGCCAGCAGCTTAGGGACTAGCGGGGTCCAAGAGACCCAGTACTTC CASSLGTSGVQETQYF
TRBJ1-5 TRBV6-5 NA NA TGTGCCAGCAGTTACCTCCAGGGCGATCAGCCCCAGCATTTT CASSYLQGDQPQHF